Shown below are 13 T cell receptor beta chains from a single sample sequenced in a study of control samples from healthy donors and cancer patients. TCRdb's copy holds only in-frame clones and misses some; the assay was immunoSEQ multiplex PCR. The sample gives fewer than 60,000 clones, 90% to 95% of which show up once; about 2.4% is in the top ten. Sequenced sample: blood. The receptors here all came from a man younger than 40 in good health.

The sample holds one count of this clone. The chain combines TRBV5-1 with TRBJ2-1, with 9 bases identical to TRBD2. CDR1 is SGHRS and CDR2 is YFSETQ in the germline V gene. The CDR3 contains 16 residues. Unmatched junction bases numbered 8, after V lost 4 bases and J lost 3 bases. The CDR3 loop is CASSPGLAGDYNEQFF. The CDR3 DNA follows: TGCGCCAGCAGCCCCGGGTTAGCGGGGGACTACAATGAGCAGTTCTTC. Full variable domain (missing parts from reference TRBV5-1 and TRBJ2-1): KAGVTQTPRYLIKTRGQQVTLSCSPISGHRSVSWYQQTPGQGLQFLFEYFSETQRNKGNFPGRFSGRQFSNSRSEMNVSTLELGDSALYLCASSPGLAGDYNEQFFGPGTRLTVL.

This clone appeared a single time. The J gene is TRBJ2-7, the V gene TRBV10-3; 7 bases align to TRBD1. CDR1 is ENHRY and CDR2 is SYGVKD in the germline V gene. With V trimmed by 5 bases and J by 4 bases, 8 bases remained unmatched. The CDR3 runs to 14 residues. The CDR3 DNA is TGTGCCATCAGTCCCGGGACAGCCGCATACGAGCAGTACTTC. Protein sequence: CAISPGTAAYEQYF.

In its sample, this clone was seen once. The CDR3: CASSLWGQIIPPGLAKSSYNEQFF. The CDR3 DNA is TGTGCCAGCAGTTTATGGGGACAAATCATCCCCCCGGGACTAGCGAAGAGCTCCTACAATGAGCAGTTCTTC. The chain is built from TRBV28 and TRBJ2-1; TRBD2 matches at 10 bases. Germline assignment: CDR1 MDHEN and CDR2 SYDVKM. With V trimmed by 0 bases and J by 0 bases, 23 bases remained unmatched. This CDR3 has 24 amino acids.

The chain links TRBV15 to TRBJ1-1, with a tentative D call TRBD1 (6 bases). Germline-derived CDR1 and CDR2 are LNHNV and YYDKDF (reference sequence). The CDR3 is made up of 16 amino acids. V gave up 1 base and J gave up 9 bases, with 21 bases separating them. The CDR3 DNA follows: TGTGCCACCAGCAGAGCCCGTGGGGCGCAGGGGTCGAAAGCTTTCTTT. Encoded protein: CATSRARGAQGSKAFF.

CDR3 in DNA: TGCGCCAGCAGCATAGCACACAGGGGTGAGAGTGAAAAACTGTTTTTT. Translating it yields CASSIAHRGESEKLFF. The chain links TRBV5-1 to TRBJ1-4; 7 bases match TRBD1. Germline lookup yields CDR1 SGHRS and CDR2 YFSETQ. The CDR3 loop spans 16 amino acids. J lost 7 bases, V lost 4 bases, and 13 bases had no gene match.

This clone was detected once. Here the CDR3 reads CASSLGGAPRGEKLFF. The CDR3 coding sequence is TGTGCCAGCAGTTTAGGGGGGGCACCGAGAGGAGAAAAACTGTTTTTT. This chain joins TRBV28 and TRBJ1-4, with a weak D call TRBD1 (6 bases). Trimming took off 2 bases at V and 8 bases at J, with 18 bases between the two ends. CDR3 length: 16 amino acids. Germline V CDR1 and CDR2: MDHEN, SYDVKM.

This clone was observed a few times. The chain joins TRBV4-2 to TRBJ2-6; no definite D call. Per germline, CDR1 LGHNA and CDR2 YNFKEQ. Between the trimmed V and J ends, which lost 0 bases and 4 bases, there was a span of 10 bases. The CDR3 has 16 residues. The CDR3 DNA reads as TGTGCCAGCAGCCAAGATTTAGGGAACGGGGCCAACGTCCTGACTTTC. It codes for CASSQDLGNGANVLTF.

This clone appeared once. The rearrangement joins TRBV7-2 to TRBJ2-5; possibly TRBD2 for D (5 bases). The V end lost 5 bases, the J end lost 5 bases, and 15 bases lay between the germline ends. CDR1 SGHTA and CDR2 FQGNSA come from the germline V gene. This CDR3 has 14 residues. The CDR3 loop reads CASSQPGSGETQYF. CDR3 bases: TGTGCCAGCAGCCAACCGGGGTCCGGTGAGACCCAGTACTTC. The full variable domain, rest sourced from reference TRBV7-2 and TRBJ2-5, is GAGVSQSPSNKVTEKGKDVELRCDPISGHTALYWYRQSLGQGLEFLIYFQGNSAPDKSGLPSDRFSAERTGGSVSTLTIQRTQQEDSAVYLCASSQPGSGETQYFGPGTRLLVL.

The V gene is TRBV7-3, the J gene TRBJ2-1; D gene unclear. With 2 bases removed from V and 5 bases from J, the gap between germline ends came to 1 base. CDR3 length: 11 residues. The germline CDR1 and CDR2 sequences are SGHTA and FQGTGA. The CDR3 loop is CASSLDNEQFF. In DNA, the CDR3 is TGTGCCAGCAGCTTAGACAATGAGCAGTTCTTC.

This chain connects TRBV7-8 to TRBJ1-4; maybe TRBD1 (5 bases). In germline, CDR1 is SGHVS, CDR2 FQNEAQ. This CDR3 has 16 amino acids. Trimming cost V 5 bases and J 7 bases, with 20 bases left between them. The CDR3 DNA follows: TGTGCCAGCAGCCCCAGACCTCTAGGGGATAGTGAAAAACTGTTTTTT. This translates into CASSPRPLGDSEKLFF.

The chain has TRBV6-6 and TRBJ1-1; D ambiguous. The CDR3 has 14 amino acids. The V and J ends lost 4 bases and 1 base respectively, with 10 bases between them. Germline V gives CDR1 MNHNY, CDR2 SVGAGI (reference sequence). CDR3 coding DNA: TGTGCCAGCAGTTCTCCGGGCCCGAACACTGAAGCTTTCTTT. This gives the protein CASSSPGPNTEAFF.

V gene TRBV6-1 combines with J gene TRBJ1-6; TRBD1 is a possible D gene (5 bases). With 3 bases removed from V and 7 bases from J, the gap between germline ends came to 10 bases. Germline V gives CDR1 MNHNS, CDR2 SASEGT. CDR3 length: 14 amino acids. CDR3 DNA sequence: TGTGCCAGCAGTGAGAGGGGAGAGAATTCACCCCTCCACTTT. Translation: CASSERGENSPLHF.

V gene TRBV19 combines with J gene TRBJ2-7, with TRBD1 matching 9 bases. Germline CDR1 is LNHDA and CDR2 is SQIVND (reference sequence). This CDR3 region has 15 residues. The ends lost 1 base at V and 4 bases at J; junction bases unmatched: 5. The CDR3 sequence is CASSIAWTGEYEQYF. The DNA for the CDR3 is TGTGCCAGTAGTATAGCGTGGACAGGGGAGTACGAGCAGTACTTC.